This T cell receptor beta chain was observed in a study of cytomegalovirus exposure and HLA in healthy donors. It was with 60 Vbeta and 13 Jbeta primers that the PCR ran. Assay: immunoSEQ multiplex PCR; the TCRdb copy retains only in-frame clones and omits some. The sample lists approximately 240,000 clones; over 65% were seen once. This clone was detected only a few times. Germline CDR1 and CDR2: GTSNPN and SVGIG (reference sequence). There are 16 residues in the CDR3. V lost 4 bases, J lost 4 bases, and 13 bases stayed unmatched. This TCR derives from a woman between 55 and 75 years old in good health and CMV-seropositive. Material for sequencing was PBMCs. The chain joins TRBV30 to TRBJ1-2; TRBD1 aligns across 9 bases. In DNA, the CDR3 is TGTGCCTGGACCTCCGGGACAGGGACTACCATCTATGGCTACACCTTC. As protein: CAWTSGTGTTIYGYTF.